A selection of T cell receptor beta chains follows, all from one sample in a study of cytomegalovirus exposure and HLA in healthy donors. Method: immunoSEQ multiplex PCR; TCRdb's copy keeps in-frame clones and lacks some. Of over 60,000 clones in the sample, 90% to 95% were seen once. Material: PBMCs. Source of these receptors: a young man in good health and CMV-seronegative. Each CDR3 is given with its conserved first and last residue. The D gene is left open where the match is weak.

V,J,D,CDR3
TRBV2,TRBJ1-5,NA,CASRARPNQPQHF
TRBV6-6,TRBJ1-6,NA,CASSLIGSSYNSPLHF
TRBV5-1,TRBJ2-7,NA,CASSSSGTYSYEQYF
TRBV18,TRBJ1-2,TRBD1,CASSTGQGTNYGYTF
TRBV10-1,TRBJ1-2,NA,CASTIFWAAPPNYGYTF
TRBV12-5,TRBJ2-2,TRBD1,CASAKGADNGELFF
TRBV7-2,TRBJ1-2,TRBD1,CASSQSGTGQRANYGYTF
TRBV4-1,TRBJ1-5,NA,CASSPRTGSNQPQHF
TRBV6-1,TRBJ2-7,TRBD2,CASSVSGGAYEQYF
TRBV2,TRBJ1-2,NA,CASSVLQSGGGYTF
TRBV6-1,TRBJ2-7,NA,CASSEPGGLSSYEQYF
TRBV6-5,TRBJ1-2,NA,CASSSGQFDYGYTF
TRBV28,TRBJ1-5,NA,CASSLIWGGQPQHF
TRBV28,TRBJ1-1,NA,CASSFTTNTEAFF
TRBV5-6,TRBJ2-5,NA,CASSLVRGTQETQYF